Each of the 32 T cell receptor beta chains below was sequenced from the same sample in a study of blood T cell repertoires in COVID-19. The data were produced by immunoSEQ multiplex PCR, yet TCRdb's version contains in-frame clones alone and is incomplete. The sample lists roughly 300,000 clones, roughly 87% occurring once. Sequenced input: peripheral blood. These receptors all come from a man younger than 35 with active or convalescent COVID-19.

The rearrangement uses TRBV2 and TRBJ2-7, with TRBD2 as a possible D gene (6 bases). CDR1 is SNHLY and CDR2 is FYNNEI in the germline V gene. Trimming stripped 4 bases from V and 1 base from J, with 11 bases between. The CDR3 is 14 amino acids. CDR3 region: CASSAGTASYEQYF. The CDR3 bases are TGTGCCAGCAGTGCCGGGACTGCTTCCTACGAGCAGTACTTC.

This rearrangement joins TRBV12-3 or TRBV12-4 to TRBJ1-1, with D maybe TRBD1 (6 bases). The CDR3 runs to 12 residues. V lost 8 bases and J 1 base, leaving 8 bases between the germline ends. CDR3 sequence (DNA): TGTGCCAGCTCACAGGGGAACACTGAAGCTTTCTTT. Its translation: CASSQGNTEAFF.

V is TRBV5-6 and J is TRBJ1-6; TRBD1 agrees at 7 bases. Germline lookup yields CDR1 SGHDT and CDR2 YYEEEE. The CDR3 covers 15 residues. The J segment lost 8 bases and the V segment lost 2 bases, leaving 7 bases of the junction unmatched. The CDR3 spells CASSFLDRDDSPLHF. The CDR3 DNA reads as TGTGCCAGCAGCTTTCTAGACAGGGATGATTCACCCCTCCACTTT.

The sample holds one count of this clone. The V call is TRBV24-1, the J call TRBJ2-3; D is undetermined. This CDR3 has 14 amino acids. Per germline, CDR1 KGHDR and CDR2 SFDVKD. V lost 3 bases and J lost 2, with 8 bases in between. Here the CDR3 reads CATSDPINTDTQYF. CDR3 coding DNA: TGTGCCACCAGTGATCCAATCAACACAGATACGCAGTATTTT.

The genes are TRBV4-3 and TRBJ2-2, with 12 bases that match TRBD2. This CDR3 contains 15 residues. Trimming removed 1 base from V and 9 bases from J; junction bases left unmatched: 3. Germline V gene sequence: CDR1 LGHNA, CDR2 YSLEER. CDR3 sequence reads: CASSQASGGARELFF. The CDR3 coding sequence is TGCGCCAGCAGCCAAGCTAGCGGGGGGGCCCGGGAGCTGTTTTTT.

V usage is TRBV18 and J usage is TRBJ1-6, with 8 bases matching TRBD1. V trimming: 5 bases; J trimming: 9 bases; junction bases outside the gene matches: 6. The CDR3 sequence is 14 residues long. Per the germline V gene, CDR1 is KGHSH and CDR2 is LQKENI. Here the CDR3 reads CASSRTGMGSPLHF. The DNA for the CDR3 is TGTGCCAGCTCAAGGACAGGGATGGGTTCACCCCTCCACTTT.

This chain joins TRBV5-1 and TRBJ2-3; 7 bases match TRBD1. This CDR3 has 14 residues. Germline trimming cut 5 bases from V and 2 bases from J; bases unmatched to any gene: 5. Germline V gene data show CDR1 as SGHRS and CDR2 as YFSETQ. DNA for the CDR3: TGCGCCAGCAGTCTAGGGACAGTCACAGATACGCAGTATTTT. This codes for CASSLGTVTDTQYF.

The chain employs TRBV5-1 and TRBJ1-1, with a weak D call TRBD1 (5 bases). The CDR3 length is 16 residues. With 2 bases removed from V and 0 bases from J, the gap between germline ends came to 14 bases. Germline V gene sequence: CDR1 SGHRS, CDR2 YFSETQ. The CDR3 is CASSLPGRGMNTEAFF. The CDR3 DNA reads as TGCGCCAGCAGCTTACCAGGGAGGGGTATGAACACTGAAGCTTTCTTT. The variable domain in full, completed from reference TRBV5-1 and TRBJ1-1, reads KAGVTQTPRYLIKTRGQQVTLSCSPISGHRSVSWYQQTPGQGLQFLFEYFSETQRNKGNFPGRFSGRQFSNSRSEMNVSTLELGDSALYLCASSLPGRGMNTEAFFGQGTRLTVV.

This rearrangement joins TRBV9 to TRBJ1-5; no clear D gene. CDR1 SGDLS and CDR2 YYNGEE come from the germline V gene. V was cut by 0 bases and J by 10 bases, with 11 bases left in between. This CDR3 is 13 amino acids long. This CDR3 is CASSVEVGDPQHF. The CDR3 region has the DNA TGTGCCAGCAGCGTAGAGGTGGGAGACCCCCAGCATTTT.

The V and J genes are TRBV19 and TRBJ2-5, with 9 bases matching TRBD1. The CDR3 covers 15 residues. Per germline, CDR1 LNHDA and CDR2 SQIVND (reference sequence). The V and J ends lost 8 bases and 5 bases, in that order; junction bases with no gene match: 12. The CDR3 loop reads CASRYRDRVMETQYF. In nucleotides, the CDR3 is TGTGCCAGTCGATACCGGGACAGGGTTATGGAGACCCAGTACTTC.

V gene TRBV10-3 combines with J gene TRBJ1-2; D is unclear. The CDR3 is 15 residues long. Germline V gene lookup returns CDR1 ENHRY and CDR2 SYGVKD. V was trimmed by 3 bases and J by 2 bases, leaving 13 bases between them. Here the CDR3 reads CAISDTGRLNYGYTF. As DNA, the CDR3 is TGTGCCATCAGTGATACTGGTAGACTCAACTATGGCTACACCTTC.

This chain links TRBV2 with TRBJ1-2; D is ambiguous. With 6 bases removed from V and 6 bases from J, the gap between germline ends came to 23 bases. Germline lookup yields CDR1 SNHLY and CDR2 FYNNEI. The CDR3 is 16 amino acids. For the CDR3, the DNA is TGTGCCAGCAGCTCCTCCCCCATTAGAGGGAGGAATGGCTACACCTTC. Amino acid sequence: CASSSSPIRGRNGYTF.

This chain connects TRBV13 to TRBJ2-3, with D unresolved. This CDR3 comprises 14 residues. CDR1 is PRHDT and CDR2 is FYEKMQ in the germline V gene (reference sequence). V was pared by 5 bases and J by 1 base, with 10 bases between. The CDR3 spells CASSPPVGTDTQYF. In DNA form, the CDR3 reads TGTGCCAGCAGCCCCCCGGTGGGCACAGATACGCAGTATTTT.

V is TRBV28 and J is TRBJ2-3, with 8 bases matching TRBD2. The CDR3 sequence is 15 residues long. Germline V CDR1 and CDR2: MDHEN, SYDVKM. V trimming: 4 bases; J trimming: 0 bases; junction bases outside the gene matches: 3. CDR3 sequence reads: CASSSRTSSTDTQYF. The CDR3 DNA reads TGTGCCAGCAGTTCCCGGACTAGCAGCACAGATACGCAGTATTTT.

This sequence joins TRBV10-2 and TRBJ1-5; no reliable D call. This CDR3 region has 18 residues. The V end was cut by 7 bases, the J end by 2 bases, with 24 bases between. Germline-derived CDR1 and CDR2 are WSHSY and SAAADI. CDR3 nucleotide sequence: TGCGCCAGCATGGGGATTGGGATGGCCGGGATTGGCAATCAGCCCCAGCATTTT. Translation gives CASMGIGMAGIGNQPQHF.

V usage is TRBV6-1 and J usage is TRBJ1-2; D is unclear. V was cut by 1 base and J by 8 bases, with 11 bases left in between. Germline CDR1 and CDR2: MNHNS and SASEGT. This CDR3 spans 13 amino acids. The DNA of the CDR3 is TGTGCCAGCAGTGAAGGAACAGTCGGCGGCTACACCTTC. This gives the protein CASSEGTVGGYTF.

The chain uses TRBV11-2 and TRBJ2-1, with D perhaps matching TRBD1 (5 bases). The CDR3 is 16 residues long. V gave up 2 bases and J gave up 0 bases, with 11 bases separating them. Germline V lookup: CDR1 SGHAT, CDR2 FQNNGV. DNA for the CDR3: TGTGCCAGCAGCTTAAGGGGCACATTCTCCTACAATGAGCAGTTCTTC. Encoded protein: CASSLRGTFSYNEQFF.

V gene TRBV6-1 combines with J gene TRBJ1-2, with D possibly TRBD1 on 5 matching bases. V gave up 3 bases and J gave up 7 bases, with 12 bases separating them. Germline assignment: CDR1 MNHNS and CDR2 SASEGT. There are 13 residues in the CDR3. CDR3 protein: CASSDRESSGYTF. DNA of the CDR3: TGTGCCAGCAGTGACAGGGAATCGAGTGGCTACACCTTC.

CDR3 DNA: TGTGCCAGTAGTGGGCTCGGGACAGGGGGAGAGACCCAGTACTTC. This gives the protein CASSGLGTGGETQYF. J is TRBJ2-5 and V is TRBV19, with 11 bases lining up with TRBD1. This CDR3 region has 15 residues. Germline V CDR1 and CDR2: LNHDA, SQIVND (reference sequence). V gave up 5 bases and J gave up 4 bases; unmatched junction bases: 6. The full variable domain, with the rest looked up from reference TRBV19 and TRBJ2-5, is DGGITQSPKYLFRKEGQNVTLSCEQNLNHDAMYWYRQDPGQGLRLIYYSQIVNDFQKGDIAEGYSVSREKKESFPLTVTSAQKNPTAFYLCASSGLGTGGETQYFGPGTRLLVL.

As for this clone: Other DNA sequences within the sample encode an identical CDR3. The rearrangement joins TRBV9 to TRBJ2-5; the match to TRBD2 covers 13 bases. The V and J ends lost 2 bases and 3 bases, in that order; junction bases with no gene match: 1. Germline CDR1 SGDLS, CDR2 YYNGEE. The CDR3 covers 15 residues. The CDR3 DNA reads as TGTGCCAGCAGCGTTGGACTAGCGGGGGAAGAGACCCAGTACTTC. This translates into CASSVGLAGEETQYF.

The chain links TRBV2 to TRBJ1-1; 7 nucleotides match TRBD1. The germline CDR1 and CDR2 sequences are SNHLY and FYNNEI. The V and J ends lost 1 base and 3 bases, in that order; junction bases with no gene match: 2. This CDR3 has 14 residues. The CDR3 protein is CASSEGDSYTEAFF. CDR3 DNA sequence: TGTGCCAGCAGTGAAGGGGACAGCTACACTGAAGCTTTCTTT.

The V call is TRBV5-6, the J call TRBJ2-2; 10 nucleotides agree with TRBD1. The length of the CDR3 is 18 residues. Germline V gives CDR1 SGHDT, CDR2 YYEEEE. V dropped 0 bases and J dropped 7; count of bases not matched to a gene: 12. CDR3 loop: CASSLAGSGQGPGGELFF. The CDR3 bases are TGTGCCAGCAGCTTGGCCGGTTCGGGACAGGGGCCTGGCGGGGAGCTGTTTTTT.

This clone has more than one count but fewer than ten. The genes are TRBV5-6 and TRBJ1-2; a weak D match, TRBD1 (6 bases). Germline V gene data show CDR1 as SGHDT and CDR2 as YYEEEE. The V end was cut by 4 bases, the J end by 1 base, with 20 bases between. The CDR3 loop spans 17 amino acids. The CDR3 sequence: CASSPTGFTILNYGYTF. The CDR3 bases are TGTGCCAGCAGCCCCACAGGGTTTACTATCCTTAACTATGGCTACACCTTC.

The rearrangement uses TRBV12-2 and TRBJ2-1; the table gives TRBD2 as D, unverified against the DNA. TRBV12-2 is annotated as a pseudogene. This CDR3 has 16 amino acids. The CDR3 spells CASRLEVAGGRNEQFF. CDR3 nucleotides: TGTGCAAGTCGCTTAGAGGTAGCGGGGGGGAGGAATGAGCAGTTCTTC.

DNA of the CDR3: TGCGCCAGCAGCCAAGATTTAATGGGGGGGGCAAACACTGAAGCTTTCTTT. Translation: CASSQDLMGGANTEAFF. The rearrangement uses TRBV4-3 and TRBJ1-1; possibly TRBD1 for D (6 bases). This CDR3 spans 17 amino acids. Per the germline V gene, CDR1 is LGHNA and CDR2 is YSLEER. V was trimmed by 0 bases and J by 2 bases, leaving 16 bases between them.

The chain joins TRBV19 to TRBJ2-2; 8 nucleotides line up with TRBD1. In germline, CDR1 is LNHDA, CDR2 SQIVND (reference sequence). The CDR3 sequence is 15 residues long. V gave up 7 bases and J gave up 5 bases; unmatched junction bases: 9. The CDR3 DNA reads TGTGCCAGTACCTGGACAGGGACGGGGACCGGGGAGCTGTTTTTT. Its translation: CASTWTGTGTGELFF.

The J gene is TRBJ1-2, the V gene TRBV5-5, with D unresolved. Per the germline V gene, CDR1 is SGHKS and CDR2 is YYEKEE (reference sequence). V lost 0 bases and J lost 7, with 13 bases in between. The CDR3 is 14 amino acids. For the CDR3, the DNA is TGTGCCAGCAGCTTGGGGCGAGATAGCGGTGGCTACACCTTC. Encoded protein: CASSLGRDSGGYTF.

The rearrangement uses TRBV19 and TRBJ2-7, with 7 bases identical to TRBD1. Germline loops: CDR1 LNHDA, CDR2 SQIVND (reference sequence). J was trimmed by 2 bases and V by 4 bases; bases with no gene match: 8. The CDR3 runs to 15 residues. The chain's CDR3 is CASSTSGTEAYEQYF. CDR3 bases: TGTGCCAGTAGTACCTCCGGGACAGAGGCCTACGAGCAGTACTTC.

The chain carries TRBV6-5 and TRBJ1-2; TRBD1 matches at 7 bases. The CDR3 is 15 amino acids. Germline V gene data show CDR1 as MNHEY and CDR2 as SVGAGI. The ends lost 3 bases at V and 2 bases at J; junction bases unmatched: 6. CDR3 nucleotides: TGTGCCAGCAGTTATCTACCGGGACAGAACTATGGCTACACCTTC. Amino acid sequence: CASSYLPGQNYGYTF.

Here the CDR3 reads CASSLGLYSNQPQHF. CDR3 bases: TGTGCCAGCAGCTTAGGACTGTATAGCAATCAGCCCCAGCATTTT. This rearrangement joins TRBV11-2 to TRBJ1-5; D is unclear. Trimming removed 1 base from V and 0 bases from J, with 7 bases in between. The germline V gene encodes CDR1 SGHAT and CDR2 FQNNGV. The CDR3 spans 15 residues.

In nucleotides, the CDR3 is TGTGCCAGCAGCGTAGATGGGACTAGTCCCTACGAGCAGTACTTC. It encodes CASSVDGTSPYEQYF. The J gene is TRBJ2-7, the V gene TRBV9, with 8 bases that match TRBD2. Trimming at V came to 0 bases and at J to 2 bases, leaving 4 bases not matched to a gene. This CDR3 contains 15 residues. CDR1 and CDR2 (germline): SGDLS, YYNGEE.

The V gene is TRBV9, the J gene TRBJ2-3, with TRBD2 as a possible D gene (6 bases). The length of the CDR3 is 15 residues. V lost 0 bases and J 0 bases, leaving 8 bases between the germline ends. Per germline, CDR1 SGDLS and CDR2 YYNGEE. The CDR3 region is CASSVDGRSTDTQYF. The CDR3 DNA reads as TGTGCCAGCAGCGTAGACGGGAGAAGCACAGATACGCAGTATTTT.